This note documents a single T cell receptor beta chain sequence. As yet, its antigen is unknown. PCR primers comprised 60 Vbeta and 13 Jbeta primers. Repertoires were generated with immunoSEQ multiplex PCR, while TCRdb's copy carries only in-frame clones and drops some. Of 160,000 or so clones in the sample, around 81% were seen once. Germline V CDR1 and CDR2: ENHRY, SYGVKD. Trimming removed 0 bases from V and 7 bases from J, with 13 bases in between. The CDR3 has 15 residues. This specimen belongs to a study of cytomegalovirus exposure and HLA in healthy donors. General study points: Later genetic work tied a missense DCLRE1C variant to beta-chain V and J trimming. It was reported in a later analysis that an Asian-associated ancestry cluster showed fewer N-insertions than the roughly 660-donor mean. Productive rates of about 87% or about 30% were seen for most TCR beta V segments in an earlier analysis. It was 150 to 200 TCR beta chains that were listed as cytomegalovirus-associated.

This TCR was recovered from a middle-aged man in good health and CMV-seronegative. The specimen was PBMCs. The rearrangement joins TRBV10-3 to TRBJ2-4; D possibly corresponds to TRBD1 (6 bases). The CDR3 sequence: CAISESRTGPNIQYF. DNA of the CDR3: TGTGCCATCAGTGAGTCTAGAACAGGGCCCAACATTCAGTACTTC.